This TCR beta chain was identified in a study of blood T cells in healthy people across ages. A sample-barcoded 5' primer and a J-beta primer mix were used in a second PCR of about 7 to 12 cycles. TCRdb re-derived calls from the 5' RACE reads in MiXCR, one entry per CDR3 protein. The profile shows some 900,000 distinct CDR3 sequences, around 48% of them singletons. Germline-derived CDR1 and CDR2 are SGHRS and YFSETQ. CDR3 length: 15 amino acids. V gave up 0 bases and J gave up 6 bases; unmatched junction bases: 5. Sequencing was carried out using blood. This TCR was sampled from a man under 40 in good health. The chain recombines TRBV5-1 with TRBJ2-7, with 11 nucleotides matching TRBD2. Here the CDR3 DNA reads TGCGCCAGCAGCTTGGTAATAGCGGGAGGGCGCGAGCAGTACTTC. The encoded protein is CASSLVIAGGREQYF. The full variable domain, its missing parts supplied by reference TRBV5-1 and TRBJ2-7, is KAGVTQTPRYLIKTRGQQVTLSCSPISGHRSVSWYQQTPGQGLQFLFEYFSETQRNKGNFPGRFSGRQFSNSRSEMNVSTLELGDSALYLCASSLVIAGGREQYFGPGTRLTVT.